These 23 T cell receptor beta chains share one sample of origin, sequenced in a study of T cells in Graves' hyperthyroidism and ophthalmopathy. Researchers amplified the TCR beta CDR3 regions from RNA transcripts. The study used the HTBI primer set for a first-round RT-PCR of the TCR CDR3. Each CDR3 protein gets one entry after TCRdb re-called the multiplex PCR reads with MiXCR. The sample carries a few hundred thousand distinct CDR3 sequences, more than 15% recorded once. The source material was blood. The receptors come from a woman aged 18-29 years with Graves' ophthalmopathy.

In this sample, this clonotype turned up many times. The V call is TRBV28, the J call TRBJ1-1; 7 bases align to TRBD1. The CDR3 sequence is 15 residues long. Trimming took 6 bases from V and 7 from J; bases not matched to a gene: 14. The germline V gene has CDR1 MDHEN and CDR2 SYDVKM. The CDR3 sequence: CASSSHGTAGFEAFF. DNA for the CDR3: TGTGCCAGCAGCTCCCACGGGACAGCTGGCTTTGAAGCTTTCTTT.

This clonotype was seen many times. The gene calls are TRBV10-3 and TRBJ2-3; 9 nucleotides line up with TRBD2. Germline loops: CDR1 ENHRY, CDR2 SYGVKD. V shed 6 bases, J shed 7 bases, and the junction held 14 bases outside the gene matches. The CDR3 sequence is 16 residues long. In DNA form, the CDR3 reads TGTGCCATCAGGCTAACGACCGGGACTAGCATGAATACGCAGTATTTT. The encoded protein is CAIRLTTGTSMNTQYF.

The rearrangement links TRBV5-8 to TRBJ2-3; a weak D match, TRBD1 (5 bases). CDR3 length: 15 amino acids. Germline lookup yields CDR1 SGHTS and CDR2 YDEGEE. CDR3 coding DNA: TGTGCTATACATGACGGCAGGGAAAGAGCAGATACGCAGTATTTT. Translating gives CAIHDGRERADTQYF.

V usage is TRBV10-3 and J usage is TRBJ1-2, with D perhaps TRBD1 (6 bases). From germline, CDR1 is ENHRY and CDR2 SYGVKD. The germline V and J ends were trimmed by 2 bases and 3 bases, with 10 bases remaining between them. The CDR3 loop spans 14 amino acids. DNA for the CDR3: TGTGCCATCAGTGAGGACAGGTACGACTATGGCTACACCTTC. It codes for CAISEDRYDYGYTF.

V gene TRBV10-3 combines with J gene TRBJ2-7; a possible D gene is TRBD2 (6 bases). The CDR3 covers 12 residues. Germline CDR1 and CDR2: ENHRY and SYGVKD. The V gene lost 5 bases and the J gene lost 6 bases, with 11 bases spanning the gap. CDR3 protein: CAISPTGGEQYF. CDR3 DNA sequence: TGTGCCATCAGTCCGACCGGGGGCGAGCAGTACTTC.

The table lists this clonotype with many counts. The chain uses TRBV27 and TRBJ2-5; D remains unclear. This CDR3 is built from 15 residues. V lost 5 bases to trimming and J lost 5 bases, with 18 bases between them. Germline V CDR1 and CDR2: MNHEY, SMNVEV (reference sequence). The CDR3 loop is CASSPLEGFGETQYF. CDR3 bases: TGTGCCAGCAGTCCCCTCGAAGGGTTCGGTGAGACCCAGTACTTC.

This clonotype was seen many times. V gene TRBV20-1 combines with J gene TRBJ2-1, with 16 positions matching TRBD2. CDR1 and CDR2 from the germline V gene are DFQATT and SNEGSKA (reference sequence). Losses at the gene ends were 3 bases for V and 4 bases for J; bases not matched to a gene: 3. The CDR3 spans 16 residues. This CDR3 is CSASSGLAGGYNEQFF. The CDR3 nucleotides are TGCAGTGCTAGCTCGGGACTAGCGGGGGGGTACAATGAGCAGTTCTTC.

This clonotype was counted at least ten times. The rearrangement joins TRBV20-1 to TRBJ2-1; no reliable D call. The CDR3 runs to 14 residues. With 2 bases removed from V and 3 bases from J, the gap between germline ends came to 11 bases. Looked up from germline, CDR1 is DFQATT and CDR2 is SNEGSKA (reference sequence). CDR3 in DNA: TGCAGTGCTAGAACGTTTCCCGACTACAATGAGCAGTTCTTC. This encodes CSARTFPDYNEQFF.

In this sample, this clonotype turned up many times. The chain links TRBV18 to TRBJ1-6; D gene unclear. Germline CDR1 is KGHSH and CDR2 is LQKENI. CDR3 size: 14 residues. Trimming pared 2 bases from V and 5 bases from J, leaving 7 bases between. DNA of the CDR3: TGTGCCAGCTCACCAGGACTCAATAATTCACCCCTCCACTTT. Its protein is CASSPGLNNSPLHF.

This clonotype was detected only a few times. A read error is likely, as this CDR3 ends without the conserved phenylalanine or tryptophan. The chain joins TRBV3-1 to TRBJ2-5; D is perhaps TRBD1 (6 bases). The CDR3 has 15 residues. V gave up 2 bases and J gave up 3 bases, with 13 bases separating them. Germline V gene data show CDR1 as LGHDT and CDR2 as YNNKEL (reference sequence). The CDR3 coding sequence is TGTGCCAGCAGCCAAAACACCGGGACAAAAGAGACCCAGTACCTC. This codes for CASSQNTGTKETQYL.

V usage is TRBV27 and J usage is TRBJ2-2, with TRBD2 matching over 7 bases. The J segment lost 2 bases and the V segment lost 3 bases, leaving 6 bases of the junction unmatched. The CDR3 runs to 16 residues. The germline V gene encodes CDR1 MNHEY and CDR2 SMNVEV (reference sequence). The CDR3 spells CASSFLASGNTGELFF. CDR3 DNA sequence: TGTGCCAGCAGTTTCCTGGCTAGCGGTAACACCGGGGAGCTGTTTTTT.

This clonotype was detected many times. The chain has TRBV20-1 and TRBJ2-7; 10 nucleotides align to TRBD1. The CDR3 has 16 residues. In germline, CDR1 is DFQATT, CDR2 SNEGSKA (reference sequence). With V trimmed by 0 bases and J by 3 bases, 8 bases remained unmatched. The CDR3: CSARDHGTGVNYEQYF. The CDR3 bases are TGCAGTGCTAGAGATCATGGGACAGGGGTCAACTACGAGCAGTACTTC.

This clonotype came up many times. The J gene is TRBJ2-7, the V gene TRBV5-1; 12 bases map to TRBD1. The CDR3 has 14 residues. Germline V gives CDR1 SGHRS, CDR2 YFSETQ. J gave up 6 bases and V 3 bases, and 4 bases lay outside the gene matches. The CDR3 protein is CASSYPGQGAEQYF. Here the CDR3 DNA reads TGCGCCAGCAGCTATCCGGGACAGGGGGCCGAGCAGTACTTC.

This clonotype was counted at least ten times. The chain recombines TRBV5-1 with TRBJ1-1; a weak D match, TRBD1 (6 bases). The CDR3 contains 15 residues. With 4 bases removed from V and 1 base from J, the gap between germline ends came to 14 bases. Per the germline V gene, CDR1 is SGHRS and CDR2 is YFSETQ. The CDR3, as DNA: TGCGCCAGCAGCGGATGGGAACAGGGGAACACTGAAGCTTTCTTT. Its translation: CASSGWEQGNTEAFF.

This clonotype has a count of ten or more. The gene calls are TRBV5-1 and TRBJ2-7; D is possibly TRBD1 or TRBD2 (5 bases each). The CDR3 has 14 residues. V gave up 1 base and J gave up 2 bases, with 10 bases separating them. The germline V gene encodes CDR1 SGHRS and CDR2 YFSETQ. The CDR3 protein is CASSLRDLTYEQYF. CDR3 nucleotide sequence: TGCGCCAGCAGCTTGAGGGACCTTACCTACGAGCAGTACTTC.

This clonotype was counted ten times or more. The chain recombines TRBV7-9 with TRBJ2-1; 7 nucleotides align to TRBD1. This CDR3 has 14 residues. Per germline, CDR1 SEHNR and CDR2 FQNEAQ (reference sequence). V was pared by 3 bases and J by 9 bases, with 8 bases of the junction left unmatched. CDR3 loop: CASSLVTGDSEQFF. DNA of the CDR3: TGTGCCAGCAGCTTGGTTACAGGGGACAGTGAGCAGTTCTTC.

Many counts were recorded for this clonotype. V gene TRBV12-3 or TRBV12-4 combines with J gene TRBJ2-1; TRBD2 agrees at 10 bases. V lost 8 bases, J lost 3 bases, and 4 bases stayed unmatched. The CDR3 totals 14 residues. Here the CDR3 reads CASGTSGIYNEQFF. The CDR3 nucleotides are TGTGCCAGCGGAACTAGCGGGATCTACAATGAGCAGTTCTTC.

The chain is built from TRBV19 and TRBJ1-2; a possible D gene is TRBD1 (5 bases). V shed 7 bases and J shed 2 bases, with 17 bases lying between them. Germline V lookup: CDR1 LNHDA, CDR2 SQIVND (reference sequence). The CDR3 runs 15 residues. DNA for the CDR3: TGTGCCAGTAAGGCGGGGCAGGGACTCAACTATGGCTACACCTTC. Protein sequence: CASKAGQGLNYGYTF.

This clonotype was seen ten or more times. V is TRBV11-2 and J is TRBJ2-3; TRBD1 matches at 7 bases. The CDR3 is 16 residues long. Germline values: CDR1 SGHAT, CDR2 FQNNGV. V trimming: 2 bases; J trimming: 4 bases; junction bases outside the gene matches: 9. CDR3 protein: CASSLPTTGKADTQYF. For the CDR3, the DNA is TGTGCCAGCAGCTTACCGACGACAGGGAAGGCAGATACGCAGTATTTT.

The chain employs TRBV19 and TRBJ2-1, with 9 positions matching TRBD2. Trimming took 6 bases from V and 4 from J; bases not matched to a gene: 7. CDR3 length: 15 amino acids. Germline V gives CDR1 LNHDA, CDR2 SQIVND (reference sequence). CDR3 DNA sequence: TGTGCCAGTAGGAGTCTTAGCGGGGGTTACAATGAGCAGTTCTTC. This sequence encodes CASRSLSGGYNEQFF.

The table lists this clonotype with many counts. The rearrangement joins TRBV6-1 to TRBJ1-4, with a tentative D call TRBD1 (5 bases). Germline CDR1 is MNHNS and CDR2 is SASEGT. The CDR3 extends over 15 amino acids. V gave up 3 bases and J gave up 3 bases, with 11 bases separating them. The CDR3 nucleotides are TGTGCCAGCAGTGAGTTCCGGGGGTCTAATGAAAAACTGTTTTTT. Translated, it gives CASSEFRGSNEKLFF.

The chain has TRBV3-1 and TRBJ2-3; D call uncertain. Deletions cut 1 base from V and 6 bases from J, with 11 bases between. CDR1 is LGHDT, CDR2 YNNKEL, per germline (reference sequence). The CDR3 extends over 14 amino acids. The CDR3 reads CASSQAGVSDTQYF. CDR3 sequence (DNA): TGTGCCAGCAGCCAAGCTGGGGTCTCGGATACGCAGTATTTT.

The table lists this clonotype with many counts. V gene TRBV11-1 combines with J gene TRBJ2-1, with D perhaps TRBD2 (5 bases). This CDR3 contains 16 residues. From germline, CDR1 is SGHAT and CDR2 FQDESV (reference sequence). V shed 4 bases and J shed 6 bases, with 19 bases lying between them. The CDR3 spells CASSSRTRGSSNEQFF. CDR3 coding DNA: TGTGCCAGCAGCTCTCGGACCCGGGGTTCCAGCAATGAGCAGTTCTTC.